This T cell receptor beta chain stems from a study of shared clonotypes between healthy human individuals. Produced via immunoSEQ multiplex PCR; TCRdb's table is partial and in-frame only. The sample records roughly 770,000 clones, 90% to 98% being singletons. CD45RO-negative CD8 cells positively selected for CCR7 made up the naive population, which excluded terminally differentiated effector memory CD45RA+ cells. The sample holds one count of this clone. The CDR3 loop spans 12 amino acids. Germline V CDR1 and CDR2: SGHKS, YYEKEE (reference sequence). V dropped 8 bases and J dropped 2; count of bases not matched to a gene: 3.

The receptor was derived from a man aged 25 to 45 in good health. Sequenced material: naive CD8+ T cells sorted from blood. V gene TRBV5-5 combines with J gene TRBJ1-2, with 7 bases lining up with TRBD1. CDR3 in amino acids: CASSGGNYGYTF. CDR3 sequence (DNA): TGTGCCAGTTCAGGGGGAAACTATGGCTACACCTTC.